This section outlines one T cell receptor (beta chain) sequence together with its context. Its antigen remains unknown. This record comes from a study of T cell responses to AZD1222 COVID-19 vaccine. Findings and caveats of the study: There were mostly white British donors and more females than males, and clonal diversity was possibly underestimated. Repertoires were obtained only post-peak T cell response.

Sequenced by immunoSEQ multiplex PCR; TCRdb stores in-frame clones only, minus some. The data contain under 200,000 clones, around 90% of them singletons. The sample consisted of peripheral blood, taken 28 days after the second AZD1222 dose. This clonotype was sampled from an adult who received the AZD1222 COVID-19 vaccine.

CDR3 in DNA: TGTGCCACCAGTGAGGGGTATCAGCCCCAGCATTTT. It specifies CATSEGYQPQHF. The chain uses TRBV15 and TRBJ1-5, with D perhaps TRBD1 (5 bases). V was trimmed by 6 bases and J by 5 bases, leaving 8 bases between them. The CDR3 sequence is 12 residues long. In germline, CDR1 is LNHNV, CDR2 YYDKDF (reference sequence).